The present T cell receptor beta chain was sequenced within a study of radiation and T cells in renal cell carcinoma. Produced via immunoSEQ multiplex PCR; TCRdb's table is partial and in-frame only. Seen here are tens of thousands of clones, 83% observed once, and the top ten hold more than 2%. Time point specified: blood 4 weeks post-SBRT, at nephrectomy. The sample's treatment: 15 Gy SBRT to primary tumor, nephrectomy 4 weeks later. Nephrectomy followed 15 Gy stereotactic body radiation by 4 weeks. This clone has just one count. V shed 6 bases and J shed 3 bases, with 5 bases lying between them. The CDR3 is made up of 11 amino acids. CDR1 is SGHAT, CDR2 FQNNGV, per germline.

V gene TRBV11-2 combines with J gene TRBJ2-5; D remains ambiguous. Sequencing was performed on blood, taken from a patient whose treatment included radiotherapy and nephrectomy. This receptor was obtained from a woman aged 55-75 years with renal cell carcinoma. The CDR3 coding sequence is TGTGCCAGCAGTTATGAAGAGACCCAGTACTTC. It yields the protein CASSYEETQYF. Full variable domain (remainder filled in from reference TRBV11-2 and TRBJ2-5): EAGVAQSPRYKIIEKRQSVAFWCNPISGHATLYWYQQILGQGPKLLIQFQNNGVVDDSQLPKDRFSAERLKGVDSTLKIQPAKLEDSAVYLCASSYEETQYFGPGTRLLVL.